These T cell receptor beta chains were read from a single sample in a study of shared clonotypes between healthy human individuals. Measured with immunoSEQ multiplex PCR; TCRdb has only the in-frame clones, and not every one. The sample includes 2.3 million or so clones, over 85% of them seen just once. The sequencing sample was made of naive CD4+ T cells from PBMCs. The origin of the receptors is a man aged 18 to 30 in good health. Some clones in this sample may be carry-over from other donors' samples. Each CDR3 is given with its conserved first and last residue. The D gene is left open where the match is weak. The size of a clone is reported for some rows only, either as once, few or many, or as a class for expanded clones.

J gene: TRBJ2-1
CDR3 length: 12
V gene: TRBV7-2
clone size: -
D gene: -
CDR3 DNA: TGTGCCAGCAGCTTAGCAGAGGGAGGGCAGTTCTTC
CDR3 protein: CASSLAEGGQFF

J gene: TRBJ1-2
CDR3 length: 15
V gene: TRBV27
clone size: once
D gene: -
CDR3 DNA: TGTGCCAGCAGTCTGCGGACAGATGCTAACTATGGCTACACCTTC
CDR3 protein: CASSLRTDANYGYTF

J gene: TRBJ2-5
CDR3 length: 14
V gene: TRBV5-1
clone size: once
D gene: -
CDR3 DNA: TGCGCCAGCAGCCAACGGTGGCTGGGGGAGACCCAGTACTTC
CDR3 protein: CASSQRWLGETQYF

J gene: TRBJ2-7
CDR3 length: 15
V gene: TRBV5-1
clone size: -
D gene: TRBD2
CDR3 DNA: TGCGCCAGCAGCTCCCGACTAGCGTCAGGATACGAGCAGTACTTC
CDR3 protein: CASSSRLASGYEQYF

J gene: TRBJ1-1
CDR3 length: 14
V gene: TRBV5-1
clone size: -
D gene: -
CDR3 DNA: TGCGCCAGCAGCACGTCGGGGGCGTGGACTGAAGCTTTCTTT
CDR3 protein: CASSTSGAWTEAFF

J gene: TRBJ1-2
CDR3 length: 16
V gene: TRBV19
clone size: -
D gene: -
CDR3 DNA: TGTGCCAGTAGTATGACTTATGGGACACTCCACTATGGCTACACCTTC
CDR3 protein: CASSMTYGTLHYGYTF

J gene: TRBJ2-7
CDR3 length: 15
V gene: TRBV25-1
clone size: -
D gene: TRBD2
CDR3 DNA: TGTGCCAGCAGTGATCAGACTAGCTTCTCCTACGAGCAGTACTTC
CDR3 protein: CASSDQTSFSYEQYF

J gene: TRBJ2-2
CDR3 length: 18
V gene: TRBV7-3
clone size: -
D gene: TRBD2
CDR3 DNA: TGTGCCAGCAGCTTCGAGTCAACTAGCGCCATTGACACCGGGGAGCTGTTTTTT
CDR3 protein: CASSFESTSAIDTGELFF

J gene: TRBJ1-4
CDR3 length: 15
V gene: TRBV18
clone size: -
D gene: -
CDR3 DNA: TGTGCCAGCTCACAAGTGGCGGCAACTAATGAAAAACTGTTTTTT
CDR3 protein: CASSQVAATNEKLFF

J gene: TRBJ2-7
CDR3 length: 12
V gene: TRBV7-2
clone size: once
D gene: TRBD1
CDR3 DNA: TGTGCCAGCAGCCTACAGGGGTACGAGCAGTACTTC
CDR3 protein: CASSLQGYEQYF

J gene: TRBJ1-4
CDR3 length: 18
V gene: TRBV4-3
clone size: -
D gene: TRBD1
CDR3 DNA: TGCGCCAGCAGCCTTTTGGGACAGGGACTCTGGGGTAATGAAAAACTGTTTTTT
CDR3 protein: CASSLLGQGLWGNEKLFF

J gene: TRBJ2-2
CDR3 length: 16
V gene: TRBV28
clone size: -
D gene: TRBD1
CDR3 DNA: TGTGCCAGCAGTCAGACAGGGGGCGTAGGCACCGGGGAGCTGTTTTTT
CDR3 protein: CASSQTGGVGTGELFF

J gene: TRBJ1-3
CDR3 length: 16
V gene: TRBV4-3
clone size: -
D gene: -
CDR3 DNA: TGCGCCAGCAGCCCTCGAGGGGGGAGCTCTGGAAACACCATATATTTT
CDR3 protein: CASSPRGGSSGNTIYF

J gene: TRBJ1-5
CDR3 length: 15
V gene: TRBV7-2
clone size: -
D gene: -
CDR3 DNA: TGTGCCAGCAGCTTAGTGAGGGAGGGCAATCAGCCCCAGCATTTT
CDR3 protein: CASSLVREGNQPQHF

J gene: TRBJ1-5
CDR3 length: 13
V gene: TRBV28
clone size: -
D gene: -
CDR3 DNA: TGTGCCAGCAGTTTAGGCAACAATCAGCCCCAGCATTTT
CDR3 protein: CASSLGNNQPQHF

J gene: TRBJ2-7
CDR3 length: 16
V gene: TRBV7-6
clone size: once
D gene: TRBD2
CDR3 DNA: TGTGCCAGCAGCTTCCTACTAGCGGGAGGGCCCAACGAGCAGTACTTC
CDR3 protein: CASSFLLAGGPNEQYF

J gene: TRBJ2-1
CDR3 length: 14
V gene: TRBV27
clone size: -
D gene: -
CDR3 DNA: TGTGCCAGCAGTTCATATAGACAGTACAATGAGCAGTTCTTC
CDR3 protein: CASSSYRQYNEQFF

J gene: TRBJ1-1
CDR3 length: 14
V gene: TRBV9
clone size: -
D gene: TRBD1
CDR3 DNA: TGTGCCAGCAGTCGCAGGGGGCAGAACACTGAAGCTTTCTTT
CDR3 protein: CASSRRGQNTEAFF

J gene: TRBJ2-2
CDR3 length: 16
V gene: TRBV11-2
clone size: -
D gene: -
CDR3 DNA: TGTGCCAGCAGCTCCTTAGCGGAGGCGGGCACCGGGGAGCTGTTTTTT
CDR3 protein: CASSSLAEAGTGELFF

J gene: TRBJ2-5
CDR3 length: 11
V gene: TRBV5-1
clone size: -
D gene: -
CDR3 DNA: TGCGCCAGTAACTCGGGGGAGACCCAGTACTTC
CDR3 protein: CASNSGETQYF

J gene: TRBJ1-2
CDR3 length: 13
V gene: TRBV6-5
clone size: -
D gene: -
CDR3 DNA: TGTGCCAGCAGTCGACAGAGGAACTATGGCTACACCTTC
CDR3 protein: CASSRQRNYGYTF

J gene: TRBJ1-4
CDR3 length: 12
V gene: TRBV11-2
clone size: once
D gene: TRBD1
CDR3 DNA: TGTGCCAGCAGCCACCAGGGACAGGGGTTCAATTTT
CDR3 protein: CASSHQGQGFNF

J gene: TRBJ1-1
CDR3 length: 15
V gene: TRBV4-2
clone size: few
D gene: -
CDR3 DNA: TGTGCCAGCAGCCAAGAGGAAGGGGGGAACACTGAAGCTTTCTTT
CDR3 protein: CASSQEEGGNTEAFF

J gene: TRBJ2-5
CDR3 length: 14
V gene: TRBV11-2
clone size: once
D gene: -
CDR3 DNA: TGTGCCAGCAGCTTAGCGGGAGCACAAGAGACCCAGTACTTC
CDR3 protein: CASSLAGAQETQYF

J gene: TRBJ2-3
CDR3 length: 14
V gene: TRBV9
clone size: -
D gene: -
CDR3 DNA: TGTGCCAGCAGCGCCCGGAGGTGGGCAGATACGCAGTATTTT
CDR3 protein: CASSARRWADTQYF

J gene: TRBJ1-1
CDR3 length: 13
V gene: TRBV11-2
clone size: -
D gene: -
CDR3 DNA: TGTGCCAGCAGTTTACAGAAGAACACTGAAGCTTTCTTT
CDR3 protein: CASSLQKNTEAFF

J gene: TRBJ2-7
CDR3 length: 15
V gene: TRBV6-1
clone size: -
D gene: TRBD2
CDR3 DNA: TGTGCCAGCAGTGATCGGGTAGCGGGAGAGAACGAGCAGTACTTC
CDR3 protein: CASSDRVAGENEQYF

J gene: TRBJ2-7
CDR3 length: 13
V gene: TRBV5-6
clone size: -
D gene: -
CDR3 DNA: TGTGCCAGCAGCCCCGGACGGACTCGTGAGCAGTACTTC
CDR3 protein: CASSPGRTREQYF

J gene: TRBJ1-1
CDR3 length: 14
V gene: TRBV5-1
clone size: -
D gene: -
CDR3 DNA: TGCGCCAGCAGCTCATCGGGGTTTAGCACTGAAGCTTTCTTT
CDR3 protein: CASSSSGFSTEAFF

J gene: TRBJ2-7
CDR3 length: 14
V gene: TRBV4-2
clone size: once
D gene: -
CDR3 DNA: TGTGCCAGCAGCCCCGCTGATGGGGTTGGCGAGCAGTACTTC
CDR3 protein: CASSPADGVGEQYF

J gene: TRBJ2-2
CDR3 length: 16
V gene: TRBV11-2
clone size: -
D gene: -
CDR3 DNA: TGTGCCAGCAGCTTAAGGTCACAACGGGGCACCGGGGAGCTGTTTTTT
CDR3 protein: CASSLRSQRGTGELFF

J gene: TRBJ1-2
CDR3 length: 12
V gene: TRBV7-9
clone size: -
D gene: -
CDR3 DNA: TGTGCCAGCAGCTTTCAGGACTATGGCTACACCTTC
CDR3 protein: CASSFQDYGYTF

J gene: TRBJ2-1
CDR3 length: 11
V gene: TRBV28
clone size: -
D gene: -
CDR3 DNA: TGTGCCAGCAGTTCCGCAAGTGAGCAGTTCTTC
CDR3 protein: CASSSASEQFF

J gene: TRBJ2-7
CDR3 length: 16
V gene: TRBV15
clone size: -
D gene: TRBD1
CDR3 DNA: TGTGCCACCAGCAGAGGCTCGTCAGGGGGAGCACGAGAGCAGTACTTC
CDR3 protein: CATSRGSSGGAREQYF

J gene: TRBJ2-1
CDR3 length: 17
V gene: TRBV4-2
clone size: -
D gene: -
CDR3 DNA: TGTGCCAGCAGCCAAGATCATCGCCGAGACTCCTACAATGAGCAGTTCTTC
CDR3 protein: CASSQDHRRDSYNEQFF

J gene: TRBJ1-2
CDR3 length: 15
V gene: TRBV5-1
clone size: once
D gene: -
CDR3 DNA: TGCGCCAGCAGCTTGGTAGATGCCGCCGGGGATGGCTACACCTTC
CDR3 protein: CASSLVDAAGDGYTF

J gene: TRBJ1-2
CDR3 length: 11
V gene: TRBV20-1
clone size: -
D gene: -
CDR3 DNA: TGCAGTGCCCTAACCGCCTATGGCTACACCTTC
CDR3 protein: CSALTAYGYTF

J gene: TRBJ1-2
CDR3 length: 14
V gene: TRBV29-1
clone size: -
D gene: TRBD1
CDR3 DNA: TGCAGCACGACCACCGGGACAGCTAACTATGGCTACACCTTC
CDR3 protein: CSTTTGTANYGYTF

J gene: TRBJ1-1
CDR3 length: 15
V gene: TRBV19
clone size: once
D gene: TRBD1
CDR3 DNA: TGTGCCAGTAGCCCCCGACTTGGACAGGGGGTTGAAGCTTTCTTT
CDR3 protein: CASSPRLGQGVEAFF

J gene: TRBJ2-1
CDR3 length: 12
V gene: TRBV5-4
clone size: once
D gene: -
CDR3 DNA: TGTGCCAGCAGCCGGGGCGGGGATGAGCAGTTCTTC
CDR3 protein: CASSRGGDEQFF

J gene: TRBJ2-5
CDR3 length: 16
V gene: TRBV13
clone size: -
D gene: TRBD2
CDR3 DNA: TGTGCCAGCAGCTTAGGTTCCCGACTAGCCCAAGAGACCCAGTACTTC
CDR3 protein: CASSLGSRLAQETQYF

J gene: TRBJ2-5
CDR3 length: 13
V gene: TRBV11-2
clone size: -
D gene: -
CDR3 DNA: TGTGCCAGCACCCCCAGAAGTGGGGAGACCCAGTACTTC
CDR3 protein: CASTPRSGETQYF

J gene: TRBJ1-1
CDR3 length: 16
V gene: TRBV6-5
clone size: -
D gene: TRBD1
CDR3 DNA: TGTGCCAGCAGTTCCCCAGGGACAGGGGGCACTGACGGAGCTTTCTTT
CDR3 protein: CASSSPGTGGTDGAFF

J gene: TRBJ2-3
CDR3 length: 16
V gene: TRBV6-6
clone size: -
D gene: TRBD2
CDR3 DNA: TGTGCCAGCAGCCAACTCCTAGCGGGAGGCACAGATACGCAGTATTTT
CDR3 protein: CASSQLLAGGTDTQYF

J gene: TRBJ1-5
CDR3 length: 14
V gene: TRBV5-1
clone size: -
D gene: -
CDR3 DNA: TGCGCCAGCAGCTTGTCCGGAGGCAATCAGCCCCAGCATTTT
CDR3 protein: CASSLSGGNQPQHF

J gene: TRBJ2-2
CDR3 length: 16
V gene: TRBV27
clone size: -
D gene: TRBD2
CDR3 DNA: TGTGCCAGCAGAGGACTAGCGGGAGGGCACACCGGGGAGCTGTTTTTT
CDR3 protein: CASRGLAGGHTGELFF

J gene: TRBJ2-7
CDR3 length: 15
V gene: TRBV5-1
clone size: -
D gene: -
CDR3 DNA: TGCGCCAGCAGCTTGGTTAGGCCGGGAGTCAGCGAGCAGTACTTC
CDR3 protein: CASSLVRPGVSEQYF

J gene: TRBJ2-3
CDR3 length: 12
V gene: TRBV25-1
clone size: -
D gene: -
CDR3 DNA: TGTGCCAGCAGTGCCTTCACAGATACGCAGTATTTT
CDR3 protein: CASSAFTDTQYF

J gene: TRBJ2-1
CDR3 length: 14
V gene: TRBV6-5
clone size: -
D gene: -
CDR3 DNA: TGTGCCAGCAGTTACGGACTCGTAGGGGGTGAGCAGTTCTTC
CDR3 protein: CASSYGLVGGEQFF

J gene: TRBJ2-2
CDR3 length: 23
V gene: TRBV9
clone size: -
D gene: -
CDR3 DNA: TGTGCCAGCAGCGCCCCACGGGAGTGGCACCGGGGAGCTGTTTTACCAACCCGGTTGGATGCGTTTTTT
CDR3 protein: CASSAPREWHRGAVLPTRLDAFF

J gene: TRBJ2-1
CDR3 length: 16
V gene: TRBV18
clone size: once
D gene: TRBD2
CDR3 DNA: TGTGCCAGCTCACCCCGAACGGGAGGGTCCTACAATGAGCAGTTCTTC
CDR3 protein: CASSPRTGGSYNEQFF

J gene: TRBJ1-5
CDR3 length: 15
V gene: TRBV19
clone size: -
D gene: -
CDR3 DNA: TGTGCCAGTAGGGCGCGGGGGCAAGGGGATCAGCCCCAGCATTTT
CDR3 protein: CASRARGQGDQPQHF

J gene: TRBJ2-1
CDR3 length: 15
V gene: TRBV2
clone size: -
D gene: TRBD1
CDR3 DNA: TGTGCCAGCAGTGGGGGGACAGGGTCCTACAATGAGCAGTTCTTC
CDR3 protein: CASSGGTGSYNEQFF